This T cell receptor (beta chain) was recorded in a study of blood T cell repertoires in COVID-19. Across the whole study: Samples of COVID-19 (acute and convalescent) were obtained from the United States, Italy and Spain.

Clones were read by immunoSEQ multiplex PCR, and TCRdb kept only the in-frame ones, dropping some. The table records about 200,000 clones, less than 90% of them present only once. All enrollees were roughly 18 to 90 years old and from approximately 25 US areas. The V end lost 6 bases, the J end lost 2 bases, and 13 bases lay between the germline ends. This CDR3 spans 14 amino acids. CDR1 is LNHDA, CDR2 SQIVND, per germline (reference sequence). V usage is TRBV19 and J usage is TRBJ1-2; D unresolved. The TCR comes from a woman under 40 who had been exposed to COVID-19. The material sequenced was PBMCs or T cells enriched from blood (not recorded which). The CDR3 bases are TGTGCCAGTAGGCCTGCGGGAACAAACTATGGCTACACCTTC. This codes for CASRPAGTNYGYTF.